A selection of T cell receptor beta chains follows, all from one sample in a study of CD8+ T cells in alopecia areata. TCRdb keeps only in-frame clones here, not all; method: immunoSEQ multiplex PCR. The repertoire holds about 180,000 clones, with about half as singletons. Sequences were derived from CD8+ T cells sorted from blood, sampled at week 52, from a patient treated with tofacitinib. These receptor sequences come from a human donor with alopecia areata. The CDR3 runs from the conserved cysteine through the conserved F or W. D genes are given only for firm matches. Expanded clones get a size class; other rows say once, few or many, or leave the size out.

CDR3,DNA,V,J,D,size
CASSRTHTGELFF,TGTGCCAGCAGCCGGACCCACACCGGGGAGCTGTTTTTT,TRBV7-3,TRBJ2-2,.,.
CASSPADGTYEQYF,TGCGCCAGCAGCCCCGCCGACGGGACCTACGAGCAGTACTTC,TRBV5-1,TRBJ2-7,.,.
CASRRPHRGAWDEQFF,TGTGCCAGCAGAAGACCCCATAGAGGGGCCTGGGATGAGCAGTTCTTC,TRBV11-2,TRBJ2-1,.,.
CASSSPVLAKNIQYF,TGTGCCAGCAGCTCCCCCGTTCTAGCCAAAAACATTCAGTACTTC,TRBV7-4,TRBJ2-4,.,.
CASERDTQETQYF,TGTGCCAGCGAGCGGGACACCCAAGAGACCCAGTACTTC,TRBV2,TRBJ2-5,.,.
CASKDRGSNQPQHF,TGTGCCAGTAAAGACAGGGGTAGCAATCAGCCCCAGCATTTT,TRBV19,TRBJ1-5,TRBD1,.
CASSLGPGGYDGYTF,TGTGCCAGCAGCTTAGGCCCAGGGGGTTACGATGGCTACACCTTC,TRBV7-9,TRBJ1-2,TRBD1,.
CASSGGQGYEQYF,TGTGCCAGCAGCGGGGGACAGGGGTACGAGCAGTACTTC,TRBV9,TRBJ2-7,TRBD1,few
CASSYGEGDQPQHF,TGTGCCAGCAGTTACGGGGAGGGAGATCAGCCCCAGCATTTT,TRBV6-5,TRBJ1-5,.,.
CASSGSGGEDNEQFF,TGCGCCAGCAGCGGTAGCGGGGGAGAAGACAATGAGCAGTTCTTC,TRBV5-1,TRBJ2-1,TRBD2,few
CASSPDSYEQYF,TGTGCCAGCAGCCCGGACAGTTACGAGCAGTACTTC,TRBV11-2,TRBJ2-7,.,.
CASSQRPGLTSTDTQYF,TGTGCCAGCAGCCAGAGGCCCGGACTGACTAGCACAGATACGCAGTATTTT,TRBV4-2,TRBJ2-3,.,.
CAWTYLPNTEAFF,TGTGCCTGGACTTACCTACCGAACACTGAAGCTTTCTTT,TRBV30,TRBJ1-1,.,.
CASKEDGQETQYF,TGTGCCAGTAAAGAAGACGGCCAAGAGACCCAGTACTTC,TRBV19,TRBJ2-5,.,.
CAWSTGYEQYF,TGTGCCTGGAGCACAGGATACGAGCAGTACTTC,TRBV30,TRBJ2-7,.,.
CASSFTTGFNSPLHF,TGTGCCAGCAGTTTCACTACAGGGTTTAATTCACCCCTCCACTTT,TRBV27,TRBJ1-6,.,.
CASSFSGGWPEEQYF,TGCGCCAGCAGCTTCAGCGGGGGATGGCCGGAAGAGCAGTACTTC,TRBV5-1,TRBJ2-7,TRBD2,many
CASSPDVSHNFNQPQHF,TGTGCCAGTAGTCCAGACGTATCCCACAACTTCAATCAGCCCCAGCATTTT,TRBV19,TRBJ1-5,.,few
CASSLGPAIRNTEAFF,TGTGCCAGCAGTCTCGGTCCCGCCATTAGGAACACTGAAGCTTTCTTT,TRBV27,TRBJ1-1,.,.
CAWSGTGAGTEAFF,TGTGCCTGGAGTGGCACAGGGGCCGGCACTGAAGCTTTCTTT,TRBV30,TRBJ1-1,TRBD1,.
CASRAGLASTGELFF,TGTGCCAGCAGGGCGGGACTAGCAAGCACCGGGGAGCTGTTTTTT,TRBV5-4,TRBJ2-2,TRBD2,few
CASSLPPGPGDNEQFF,TGTGCCAGCAGTTTACCCCCGGGACCCGGGGACAATGAGCAGTTCTTC,TRBV27,TRBJ2-1,.,.
CSVLLMTNYGYTF,TGCAGCGTCCTATTAATGACTAACTATGGCTACACCTTC,TRBV29-1,TRBJ1-2,.,few
CASHWGMGYEQYF,TGTGCCAGCCACTGGGGGATGGGCTACGAGCAGTACTTC,TRBV6-5,TRBJ2-7,.,.
CASSPSLASGVQETQYF,TGTGCCAGCAGTCCCTCCCTAGCTAGCGGGGTCCAAGAGACCCAGTACTTC,TRBV27,TRBJ2-5,TRBD2,.
CSVEDRSSRTNEKLFF,TGCAGCGTTGAAGATCGATCTTCCAGGACTAATGAAAAACTGTTTTTT,TRBV29-1,TRBJ1-4,.,.
CASSFGTGYEQYF,TGTGCCAGCAGCTTTGGGACAGGCTACGAGCAGTACTTC,TRBV5-6,TRBJ2-7,TRBD1,.
CASSLGRNNEQFF,TGTGCCAGCAGCTTAGGACGTAACAATGAGCAGTTCTTC,TRBV7-3,TRBJ2-1,.,few
CASSLDRGTDTQYF,TGTGCCAGCAGCTTAGACAGGGGCACAGATACGCAGTATTTT,TRBV7-9,TRBJ2-3,.,.
CASSQATFDGSSGNTIYF,TGTGCCAGCAGCCAAGCCACCTTCGACGGTAGCTCTGGAAACACCATATATTTT,TRBV4-2,TRBJ1-3,.,.
CAWSDVPDRAVEQYF,TGTGCCTGGAGTGACGTCCCGGACAGGGCAGTCGAGCAGTACTTC,TRBV30,TRBJ2-7,TRBD1,few
CASSLGLAGGPSYEQYF,TGTGCCAGCAGCCTCGGACTAGCGGGGGGCCCATCCTACGAGCAGTACTTC,TRBV5-6,TRBJ2-7,TRBD2,few
CASSPGGYGEQFF,TGTGCCAGCAGCCCAGGGGGATACGGTGAGCAGTTCTTC,TRBV5-6,TRBJ2-1,TRBD1,.
CASSPKTGAEDTQYF,TGTGCCAGCTCACCAAAGACGGGGGCCGAAGATACGCAGTATTTT,TRBV18,TRBJ2-3,.,.
CASSQVGDSPLHF,TGCGCCAGCAGCCAAGTGGGGGATTCACCCCTCCACTTT,TRBV4-1,TRBJ1-6,.,.
CASSKGDTEAFF,TGTGCCAGCAGTAAGGGGGACACTGAAGCTTTCTTT,TRBV7-9,TRBJ1-1,.,.
CASSARVGAYGYTF,TGTGCCAGCAGCGCCCGGGTAGGGGCCTATGGCTACACCTTC,TRBV14,TRBJ1-2,.,few
CASSLVPGGHEQYF,TGCGCCAGCAGCTTGGTTCCAGGGGGACACGAGCAGTACTTC,TRBV5-1,TRBJ2-7,TRBD1,.
CASSLLAGPTDTQYF,TGTGCCAGCAGCTTACTAGCGGGGCCCACAGATACGCAGTATTTT,TRBV7-2,TRBJ2-3,TRBD2,few
CASSPFRTESYEQYF,TGTGCCAGCAGCCCTTTCAGGACAGAGAGTTACGAGCAGTACTTC,TRBV9,TRBJ2-7,.,once
CASSLMGQETQYF,TGTGCCAGCAGCTTAATGGGCCAAGAGACCCAGTACTTC,TRBV11-2,TRBJ2-5,.,.
CASSLLQGTGEQYF,TGTGCCAGCAGCCTCTTACAGGGGACGGGCGAGCAGTACTTC,TRBV14,TRBJ2-7,TRBD1,once
CASSPERGFTGELFF,TGCGCCAGCAGCCCCGAAAGGGGTTTCACCGGGGAGCTGTTTTTT,TRBV5-1,TRBJ2-2,.,.
CASSVEGQRFSPLHF,TGTGCCAGCAGCGTAGAAGGACAGCGCTTTTCACCCCTCCACTTT,TRBV9,TRBJ1-6,.,.
CASSLSRNTGELFF,TGTGCCAGCAGTTTATCGAGGAACACCGGGGAGCTGTTTTTT,TRBV27,TRBJ2-2,.,.
CASSLGEGGEAFF,TGTGCCAGCAGCTTAGGAGAAGGTGGGGAAGCTTTCTTT,TRBV11-2,TRBJ1-1,.,.
CAWGTESSYNEQFF,TGTGCCTGGGGGACGGAGAGCTCCTACAATGAGCAGTTCTTC,TRBV30,TRBJ2-1,.,.
CASSQVSGPLSSGANVLTF,TGCGCCAGCAGCCAGGTGTCGGGACCGCTAAGCTCTGGGGCCAACGTCCTGACTTTC,TRBV4-3,TRBJ2-6,.,.